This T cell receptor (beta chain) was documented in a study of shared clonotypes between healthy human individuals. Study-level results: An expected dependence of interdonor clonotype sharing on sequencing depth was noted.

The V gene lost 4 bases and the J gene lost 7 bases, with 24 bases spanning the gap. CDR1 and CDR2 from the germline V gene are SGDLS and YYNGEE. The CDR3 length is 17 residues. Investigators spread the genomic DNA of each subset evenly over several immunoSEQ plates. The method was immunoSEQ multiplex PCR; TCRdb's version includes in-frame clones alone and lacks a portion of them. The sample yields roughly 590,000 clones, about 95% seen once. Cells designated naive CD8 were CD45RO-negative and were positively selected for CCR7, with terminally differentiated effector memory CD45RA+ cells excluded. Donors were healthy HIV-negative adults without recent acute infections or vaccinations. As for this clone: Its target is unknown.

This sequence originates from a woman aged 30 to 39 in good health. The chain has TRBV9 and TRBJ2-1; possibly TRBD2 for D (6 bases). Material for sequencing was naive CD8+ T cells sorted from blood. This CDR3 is CASSIVPGLATGNEQFF. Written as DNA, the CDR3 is TGTGCCAGCAGCATCGTCCCGGGACTGGCTACTGGGAATGAGCAGTTCTTC.